This T cell receptor (beta chain) was identified in a study of blood T cell repertoires in COVID-19. Study context: Spain, Italy and the United States supplied samples that represented acute and convalescent COVID-19.

The J segment lost 3 bases and the V segment lost 0 bases, leaving 3 bases of the junction unmatched. Germline V lookup: CDR1 MNHNY, CDR2 SVGAGI (reference sequence). The CDR3 consists of 16 residues. The authors' processing: Amplification of reference gene primers provided the estimated nucleated cell counts. Sequencing used immunoSEQ multiplex PCR; TCRdb keeps in-frame clones, though not all of them. V and J calls and clone size are given by that table; D and trimming were obtained from the DNA. The repertoire holds approximately 40,000 clones, with 87% as singletons. Sequencing was carried out using peripheral blood. The TCR comes from a man between 60 and 70 years old with acute or convalescent COVID-19. The V gene is TRBV6-6, the J gene TRBJ2-2; 8 bases line up with TRBD1. In DNA, the CDR3 is TGTGCCAGCAGTTACTCTCAGGGGGCGGACACCGGGGAGCTGTTTTTT. Translation gives CASSYSQGADTGELFF.